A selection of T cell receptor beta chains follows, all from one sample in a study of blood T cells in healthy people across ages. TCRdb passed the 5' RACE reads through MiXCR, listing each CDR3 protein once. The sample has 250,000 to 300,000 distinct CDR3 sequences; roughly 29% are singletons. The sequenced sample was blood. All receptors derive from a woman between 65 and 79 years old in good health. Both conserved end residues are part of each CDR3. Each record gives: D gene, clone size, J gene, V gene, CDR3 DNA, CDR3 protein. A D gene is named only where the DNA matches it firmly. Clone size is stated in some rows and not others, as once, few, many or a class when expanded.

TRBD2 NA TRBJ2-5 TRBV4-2 TGTGCCAGCAGCCAAGGCAATAGCGGGAGCGTGGAGCAGTACTTC CASSQGNSGSVEQYF
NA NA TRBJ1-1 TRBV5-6 TGTGCCAGCAGCTTGACTGCGAACACTGAAGCTTTCTTT CASSLTANTEAFF
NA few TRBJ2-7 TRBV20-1 TGCAGTGCTAGAGATTATGTGGACGAGCAGTACTTC CSARDYVDEQYF
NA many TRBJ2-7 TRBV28 TGTGCCAGCAGTGAAAGCTCCTACGAGCAGTACTTC CASSESSYEQYF
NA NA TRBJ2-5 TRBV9 TGTGCCAGCAGCCCTACCACCTGGAGCCTGACCCAGTACTTC CASSPTTWSLTQYF
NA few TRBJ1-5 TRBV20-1 TGCAGTGCTAGAGACGACAGGCCCAATCAGCCCCAGCATTTT CSARDDRPNQPQHF
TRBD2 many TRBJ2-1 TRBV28 TGTGCCAGCAGTTTTCGGACTAGCGGACTCCAGTTCTTC CASSFRTSGLQFF
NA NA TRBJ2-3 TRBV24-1 TGTGCCACCAGTGATCCCAGCACAGATACGCAGTATTTT CATSDPSTDTQYF
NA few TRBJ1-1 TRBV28 TGTGCCAGCAGTCTTTCAGGGAGTCCGACGAACACTGAAGCTTTCTTT CASSLSGSPTNTEAFF
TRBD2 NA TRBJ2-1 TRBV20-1 TGCAGTGCTACCCGTAGCGGGAGGAATAATGAGCAGTTCTTC CSATRSGRNNEQFF
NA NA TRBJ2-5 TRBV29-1 TGCAGCGCTGAGTGGGGGAAGGAGACCCAGTACTTC CSAEWGKETQYF
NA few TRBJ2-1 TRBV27 TGTGCCAGCAGTCTCGTACAGTGGGGCTCCTACAATGAGCAGTTCTTC CASSLVQWGSYNEQFF
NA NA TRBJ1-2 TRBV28 TGTGCCAGCAGTTTAAGCGCCGGCGGTTTATATGGCTACACCTTC CASSLSAGGLYGYTF
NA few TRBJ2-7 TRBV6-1 TGTGCCAGCAGCATTGACCGAGTCTACGAGCAGTACTTC CASSIDRVYEQYF
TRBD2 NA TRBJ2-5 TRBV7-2 TGTGCCAGCAGCTTAGACGGGCGGGAGTCAGAGACCCAGTACTTC CASSLDGRESETQYF
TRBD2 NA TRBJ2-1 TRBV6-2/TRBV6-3 TGTGCCAGCAGTCCCAGCGGGAGGCCCCAGTTCTTC CASSPSGRPQFF
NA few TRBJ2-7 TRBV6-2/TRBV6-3 TGTGCCAGCAGTTACTCTCGCACCTACGAGCAGTACTTC CASSYSRTYEQYF
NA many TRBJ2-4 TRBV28 TGTGCCAGCAAGTCGGCCAAAAACATTCAGTACTTC CASKSAKNIQYF
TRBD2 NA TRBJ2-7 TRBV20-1 TGCAATGCTAGTGGCGGGACTAGCGGGATTCACGAGCAGTACTTC CNASGGTSGIHEQYF
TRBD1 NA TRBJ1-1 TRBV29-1 TGCAGCGTCGGCTTCAGGGGGCTCGAAAACACTGAAGCTTTCTTT CSVGFRGLENTEAFF
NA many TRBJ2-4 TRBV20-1 TGCAGTGCTAGAGATAGGTGGGAAAGGGCCAAAAACATTCAGTACTTC CSARDRWERAKNIQYF
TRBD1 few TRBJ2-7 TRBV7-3 TGTGCCAGCAGCAGGGACAGGGGTTCCGAGCAGTACTTC CASSRDRGSEQYF
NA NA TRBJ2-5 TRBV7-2 TGTGCCAGCAGCTTCACGGGAGCGGGAGAGACCCAGTACTTC CASSFTGAGETQYF
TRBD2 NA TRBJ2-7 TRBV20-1 TGCAGTGCTACCCTAGCGGGGCCTTCCTACGAGCAGTACTTC CSATLAGPSYEQYF
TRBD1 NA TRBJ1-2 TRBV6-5 TGTGCCAGCAGTAGAGCGACAGGGAACTATGGCTACACCTTC CASSRATGNYGYTF
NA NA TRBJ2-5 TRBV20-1 TGCAGTGCCATAGTCCCAGGAGGGCCAGTCGAGACCCAGTACTTC CSAIVPGGPVETQYF
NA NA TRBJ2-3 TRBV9 TGTGCCAGCAGCGCACCTCTGGACGGCGGGGCGGACACAGATACGCAGTATTTT CASSAPLDGGADTDTQYF
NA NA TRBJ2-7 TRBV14 TGTGCCAGCAGCCAAGATGGGGGACATGGCTACGAGCAGTACTTC CASSQDGGHGYEQYF
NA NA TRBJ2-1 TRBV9 TGTGCCAGCAGCGGGGGTGGGGCCAATGAGCAGTTCTTC CASSGGGANEQFF
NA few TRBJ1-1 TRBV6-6 TGTGCCAGCAGTTACGAGAGCAAGAACACTGAAGCTTTCTTT CASSYESKNTEAFF
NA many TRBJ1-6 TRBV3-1 TGTGCCAGCAGCCACCAGGGCGAATCACCCCTCCACTTT CASSHQGESPLHF
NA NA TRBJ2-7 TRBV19 TGTGCCAGTAGTCCCGAACCCAGGGGCTACGAGCAGTACTTC CASSPEPRGYEQYF
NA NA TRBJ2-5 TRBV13 TGTGCCAGCAGCTCGAGAGAGCGACTCCCGGGGTTCCGGTTCTTC CASSSRERLPGFRFF
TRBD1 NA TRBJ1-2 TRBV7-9 TGTGCCAGCAGCCGCCTGGGACAGGACTTGCGCTACACCTTC CASSRLGQDLRYTF
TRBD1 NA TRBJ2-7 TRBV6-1 TGTGCCAGCAGCCGGGACAGGGTCGACGAGCAGTACTTC CASSRDRVDEQYF
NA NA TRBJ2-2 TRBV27 TGTGCCAGCAGTTTAACGGGAAGGCAGAACACCGGGGAGCTGTTTTTT CASSLTGRQNTGELFF
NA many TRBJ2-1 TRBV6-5 TGTGCCAGCAGTTACCTAGGGAAAATCAATGAGCAGTTCTTC CASSYLGKINEQFF
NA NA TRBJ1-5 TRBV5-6 TGTGCCAGCAGCTCTCACGGGCTAGGCAATCAGCCCCAGCATTTT CASSSHGLGNQPQHF
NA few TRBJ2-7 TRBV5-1 TGCGCCAGCAGCTTGGCCTTAGGCGGATTAGCCTACGAGCAGTACTTC CASSLALGGLAYEQYF
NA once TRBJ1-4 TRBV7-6 TGTGCCAGCAGCCCCGGACTCGTGGCAAAACTGTTTTTT CASSPGLVAKLFF
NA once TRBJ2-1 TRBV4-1 TGCGCCAGCAGCCAAGGGGACTCCTACTACAATGAGCAGTTCTTC CASSQGDSYYNEQFF
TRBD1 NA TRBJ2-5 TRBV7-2 TGTGCCAGCAGCCCAGACAGGGCCGTAGAGACCCAGTACTTC CASSPDRAVETQYF
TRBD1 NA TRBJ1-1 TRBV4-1 TGCGCCAGCAGCCAACTTTTCGGACAGGGGAAGACTGAAGCTTTCTTT CASSQLFGQGKTEAFF
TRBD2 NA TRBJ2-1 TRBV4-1 TGCGCCAGCAGCCAAGGTCCGGGAGGACCTCCCTACAATGAGCAGTTCTTC CASSQGPGGPPYNEQFF
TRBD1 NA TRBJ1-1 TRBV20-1 TGCAGTGCTATCCCGGGACAGGGTCGGGGCACTGAAGCTTTCTTT CSAIPGQGRGTEAFF
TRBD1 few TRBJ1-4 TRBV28 TGTGCCAGCAGCCACAGGGGGCTCTCAACTAATGAAAAACTGTTTTTT CASSHRGLSTNEKLFF
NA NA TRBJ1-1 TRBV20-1 TGCAGTGCTACCGGGAGTGGCACTGAAGCTTTCTTT CSATGSGTEAFF
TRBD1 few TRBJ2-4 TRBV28 TGTGCCAGCAGCCGGACCGGGACAGGGAGCAAAAACATTCAGTACTTC CASSRTGTGSKNIQYF
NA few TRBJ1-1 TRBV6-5 TGTGCCAGCGCCCTGGGAGGGGGAACGAACACTGAAGCTTTCTTT CASALGGGTNTEAFF
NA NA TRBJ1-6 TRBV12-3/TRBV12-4 TGTGCCAGCGGACACGGCTCCTATAATTCACCCCTCCACTTT CASGHGSYNSPLHF
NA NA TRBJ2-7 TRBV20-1 TGCAGTGCTAGGGGGTCGGGAAAAGGCTACGAGCAGTACTTC CSARGSGKGYEQYF
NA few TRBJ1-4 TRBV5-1 TGCGCCAGCAGCTTGAGTGGGGATAATGAAAAACTGTTTTTT CASSLSGDNEKLFF
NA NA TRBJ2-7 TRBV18 TGTGCCAGCTCCACCACCAGGTACGAGCAGTACTTC CASSTTRYEQYF